The 23 T cell receptor beta chains in this list originate from one sample, sequenced in a study of vaccination and CD4 T cells after COVID-19. Their antigens remain unidentified. An Oncomine TCR Beta short-read assay was used to sequence the DNA from cultured CD4+ T cells. TCRdb analysed the PCR reads with MiXCR anew, one entry per CDR3 protein. Among some 8,000 distinct CDR3 sequences listed, nearly 20% were seen once. As to treatment: roughly 11-day PBMC culture with coronavirus spike peptide pools or control peptides (ViraFEST assay). This sample comprised CD4+ T cells from blood, cultured in vitro, obtained after SARS-CoV-2 vaccination. The receptors were sampled from a human donor who had recovered from COVID-19.

This rearrangement joins TRBV19 to TRBJ2-3, with D perhaps being TRBD1 or TRBD2 (5 bases each). The CDR3 consists of 15 residues. The V end was cut by 7 bases, the J end by 3 bases, with 17 bases between. Germline CDR1 is LNHDA and CDR2 is SQIVND (reference sequence). CDR3 loop: CASTLGVGATDTQYF. The DNA of the CDR3 is TGTGCCAGTACCTTAGGGGTCGGGGCTACAGATACGCAGTATTTT.

The chain recombines TRBV11-3 with TRBJ2-3; weak D call: TRBD2 (6 bases). From germline, CDR1 is SGHNT and CDR2 YENEEA. V was shortened by 4 bases and J by 0 bases, with 14 bases between the two germline ends. CDR3 length: 16 residues. The CDR3 loop reads CASSSGLLSSTDTQYF. For the CDR3, the DNA is TGTGCCAGCAGCTCGGGACTCCTTTCTAGCACAGATACGCAGTATTTT.

The chain carries TRBV24-1 and TRBJ2-3, with D perhaps TRBD1 (5 bases). Looked up from germline, CDR1 is KGHDR and CDR2 is SFDVKD. Between the trimmed V and J ends, which lost 7 bases and 1 base, there was a span of 5 bases. This CDR3 has 12 residues. In DNA, the CDR3 is TGTGCCACCAGCAGGGGCACAGATACGCAGTATTTT. Translation: CATSRGTDTQYF.

This clonotype has more than one count but fewer than ten. The chain joins TRBV2 to TRBJ2-7, with D perhaps TRBD2 (6 bases). The CDR3 is made up of 12 amino acids. The V end lost 6 bases, the J end lost 2 bases, and 8 bases lay between the germline ends. The V gene's germline CDR1 is SNHLY and CDR2 FYNNEI. CDR3 amino acids: CASSRGTYEQYF. CDR3 DNA sequence: TGTGCCAGCAGCCGGGGGACCTACGAGCAGTACTTC.

In its sample, this clonotype is medium-sized. The chain joins TRBV6-5 to TRBJ2-5, with 10 bases identical to TRBD1. With V trimmed by 4 bases and J by 6 bases, 11 bases remained unmatched. The CDR3 totals 16 residues. Germline CDR1 is MNHEY and CDR2 is SVGAGI. CDR3: CASSSPGTGARKTQYF. The CDR3 bases are TGTGCCAGCAGTTCTCCCGGGACAGGGGCACGGAAGACCCAGTACTTC.

This clonotype was counted between two and nine times. The gene calls are TRBV12-3 or TRBV12-4 and TRBJ2-1, with TRBD2 identical over 7 bases. The CDR3 runs 14 residues. V shed 7 bases, J shed 4 bases, and the junction held 7 bases outside the gene matches. CDR3 amino acids: CASTPGRMYNEQFF. The CDR3 region has the DNA TGTGCCAGCACCCCCGGGAGGATGTACAATGAGCAGTTCTTC.

This clonotype has a handful of counts. The rearrangement links TRBV19 to TRBJ1-2; a weak D match, TRBD1 (6 bases). The V gene's germline CDR1 is LNHDA and CDR2 SQIVND (reference sequence). The CDR3 extends over 14 amino acids. Trimming shortened V by 4 bases and J by 3 bases, and 12 bases separated the two germline ends. The CDR3, as DNA: TGTGCCAGTAGTACAGGACAGAGCCACTATGGCTACACCTTC. Residues: CASSTGQSHYGYTF.

V usage is TRBV12-3 or TRBV12-4 and J usage is TRBJ2-5; D may be TRBD1 (5 bases). CDR3 length: 14 residues. Trimming stripped 0 bases from V and 4 bases from J, with 9 bases between. CDR3 protein: CASSLAQGTETQYF. CDR3 sequence (DNA): TGTGCCAGCAGTTTAGCGCAGGGTACAGAGACCCAGTACTTC.

This clonotype is medium-sized. The chain employs TRBV20-1 and TRBJ2-3; no clear D. The CDR3 totals 15 residues. Trimming shortened V by 2 bases and J by 2 bases, and 14 bases separated the two germline ends. The germline gives CDR1 DFQATT, CDR2 SNEGSKA (reference sequence). The CDR3 loop is CSARPQDGYTDTQYF. CDR3 DNA: TGCAGTGCTAGACCCCAGGACGGCTACACAGATACGCAGTATTTT.

This clonotype was seen at least ten times. CDR3 sequence reads: CASSQLAGRHNEQFF. The CDR3 nucleotides read TGTGCCAGCAGCCAACTAGCGGGGCGTCACAATGAGCAGTTCTTC. V usage is TRBV7-9 and J usage is TRBJ2-1; TRBD2 aligns across 10 bases. Germline-derived CDR1 and CDR2 are SEHNR and FQNEAQ (reference sequence). The CDR3 is 15 amino acids. With 5 bases clipped from V and 5 bases from J, the junction kept 6 bases outside the gene matches.

By share, this clonotype ranks as medium-sized. CDR3 region: CSVENRGFGGYTF. The CDR3 DNA sequence: TGCAGCGTTGAGAACAGGGGGTTCGGTGGCTACACCTTC. The chain joins TRBV29-1 to TRBJ1-2; 8 bases match TRBD1. J lost 7 bases, V lost 3 bases, and 7 bases had no gene match. CDR1 is SQVTM, CDR2 ANQGSEA, per germline. The length of the CDR3 is 13 residues.

The chain uses TRBV6-5 and TRBJ1-1, with D perhaps TRBD1 (5 bases). Germline loops: CDR1 MNHEY, CDR2 SVGAGI. The CDR3 totals 16 residues. Trimming took 2 bases from V and 1 from J, leaving 14 bases between them. CDR3 bases: TGTGCCAGCAGTTACGGGGGATTGGGTTCGAACACTGAAGCTTTCTTT. Its translation: CASSYGGLGSNTEAFF.

This clonotype was detected a few times. The chain employs TRBV7-2 and TRBJ2-5; 16 nucleotides align to TRBD2. V gave up 5 bases and J gave up 1 base; unmatched junction bases: 1. The length of the CDR3 is 16 residues. Germline CDR1 reads SGHTA; CDR2 reads FQGNSA. DNA for the CDR3: TGTGCCAGCAGCGGGACTAGCGGGGGGGTCCAAGAGACCCAGTACTTC. It translates to CASSGTSGGVQETQYF.

Ten or more counts support this clonotype. The chain couples TRBV24-1 to TRBJ2-5; TRBD1 might be the D (6 bases). Germline V gene sequence: CDR1 KGHDR, CDR2 SFDVKD. The CDR3 has 13 residues. V lost 9 bases, J lost 5 bases, and 15 bases lay in between. For the CDR3, the DNA is TGTGCCACCCGGATGGGGGCAGGGGAGACCCAGTACTTC. Its protein is CATRMGAGETQYF.

This clonotype has ten or more counts. The chain carries TRBV20-1 and TRBJ1-1; 8 positions match TRBD1. CDR3 size: 14 residues. CDR1 DFQATT and CDR2 SNEGSKA come from the germline V gene (reference sequence). Trimming at V came to 6 bases and at J to 2 bases, leaving 8 bases not matched to a gene. CDR3 region: CSAYRTGINTEAFF. As DNA, the CDR3 is TGCAGTGCCTATAGGACAGGGATAAACACTGAAGCTTTCTTT.

As for this clonotype: Being one base from a much bigger clone, this may be a read error. V gene TRBV7-9 combines with J gene TRBJ1-1, with a tentative D call TRBD1 (5 bases). In germline, CDR1 is SEHNR, CDR2 FQNEAQ (reference sequence). The CDR3 extends over 15 amino acids. Trimming shortened V by 1 base and J by 5 bases, and 14 bases separated the two germline ends. The CDR3 DNA follows: TGTGCCAGCAGCTTAGAGGGGCGTAGCCCTACTGAAGCTTTCTTT. This codes for CASSLEGRSPTEAFF.

This clonotype was counted a few times. The chain employs TRBV6-5 and TRBJ1-2; D gene unclear. This CDR3 region has 15 residues. Trimming cost V 3 bases and J 4 bases, with 15 bases left between them. CDR1 MNHEY and CDR2 SVGAGI come from the germline V gene. The CDR3 region is CASSYVLGVGYGYTF. The CDR3, as DNA: TGTGCCAGCAGTTATGTCCTCGGGGTTGGCTATGGCTACACCTTC.

In this sample, this clonotype turned up a few times. The chain uses TRBV19 and TRBJ1-2; a possible D gene is TRBD1 (5 bases). Trimming stripped 9 bases from V and 5 bases from J, with 22 bases between. Looked up from germline, CDR1 is LNHDA and CDR2 is SQIVND (reference sequence). The CDR3 contains 15 residues. CDR3 in amino acids: CASKPGGSLLYGYTF. CDR3 sequence (DNA): TGTGCCAGCAAACCTGGGGGGTCTCTACTATATGGCTACACCTTC. Supplemented by reference TRBV19 and TRBJ1-2, the full variable domain reads DGGITQSPKYLFRKEGQNVTLSCEQNLNHDAMYWYRQDPGQGLRLIYYSQIVNDFQKGDIAEGYSVSREKKESFPLTVTSAQKNPTAFYLCASKPGGSLLYGYTFGSGTRLTVV.

The genes are TRBV28 and TRBJ2-5; D may be TRBD1 (5 bases). The V end lost 8 bases, the J end lost 2 bases, and 12 bases lay between the germline ends. CDR3 size: 13 residues. Looked up from germline, CDR1 is MDHEN and CDR2 is SYDVKM. The CDR3 DNA follows: TGTGCCAGCGGACGGACAACTCAAGAGACCCAGTACTTC. Translated: CASGRTTQETQYF.

This rearrangement joins TRBV4-2 to TRBJ2-1; 9 bases line up with TRBD1. CDR1 and CDR2 (germline): LGHNA, YNFKEQ. CDR3 length: 16 residues. V trimming: 3 bases; J trimming: 2 bases; junction bases outside the gene matches: 5. The CDR3 protein is CASSQAGTGPYNEQFF. CDR3 in DNA: TGTGCCAGCAGCCAGGCCGGGACAGGGCCCTACAATGAGCAGTTCTTC.

This chain connects TRBV7-2 to TRBJ2-5, with 7 bases that match TRBD2. V was clipped by 0 bases and J by 9 bases; unmatched bases: 4. This CDR3 region has 13 residues. Germline CDR1 reads SGHTA; CDR2 reads FQGNSA. CDR3 sequence (DNA): TGTGCCAGCAGCTTAGCGGGGGGGGGGGCCCAGTACTTC. Residues: CASSLAGGGAQYF.

In this sample, this clonotype turned up a few times. This chain uses TRBV6-4 with TRBJ2-3, with 10 bases matching TRBD2. J was trimmed by 5 bases and V by 3 bases; bases with no gene match: 8. Germline V lookup: CDR1 MRHNA, CDR2 SNTAGT. The CDR3 loop spans 16 amino acids. CDR3 region: CASSEVASGGQDTQYF. CDR3 bases: TGTGCCAGCAGTGAGGTCGCTAGCGGGGGTCAAGATACGCAGTATTTT.

This chain connects TRBV6-1 to TRBJ2-2; the D gene is possibly TRBD1 (8 bases). This CDR3 is 15 amino acids long. Per germline, CDR1 MNHNS and CDR2 SASEGT. With 5 bases removed from V and 4 bases from J, the gap between germline ends came to 14 bases. Here the CDR3 reads CASSHRGEGTGELFF. As DNA, the CDR3 is TGTGCCAGCAGTCACAGGGGGGAGGGCACCGGGGAGCTGTTTTTT.